This TCR beta chain is drawn from a study of T cell repertoires in cytomegalovirus infection. Overall study: From public TCR beta signatures came an indication of both CMV infection and matching HLA type.

Points on this clonotype: Its cognate antigen is unknown.

One entry per CDR3 protein results from TCRdb running MiXCR on the reads. In the table there are more than 250,000 distinct CDR3 sequences, roughly 13% of which are singletons. Study-wide findings and caveats: Clonotypes of TCR beta that were HLA-C-restricted and CMV-specific dominated the ex vivo response. Cumulative frequency of public TCR beta families picked out carriers of CMV plus the relevant HLA.

The origin of this receptor is a human donor in good health (CMV status not recorded). Some clones in this sample may be carry-over from other donors' samples. The source material was PBMCs.

CDR3 DNA sequence: TGTGCCAGCAAAATAGCGGGAGGCACCTCAAATGAGCAGTTCTTC. This codes for CASKIAGGTSNEQFF. The chain carries TRBV12-3 or TRBV12-4 and TRBJ2-1, with 10 bases aligning to TRBD2. V lost 7 bases and J lost 7; bases outside the gene matches: 10. The CDR3 sequence is 15 residues long.